The rows below give T cell receptor beta chains drawn from one sample of a study of molecular identifiers for immune sequencing clone quantification. TCRdb passed the PCR reads through MiXCR, listing each CDR3 protein once. Among around 480,000 distinct CDR3 sequences listed, 20% to 25% were seen once. Sequenced sample: naive CD8+ T cells from blood, with Jurkat cell RNA spiked in. These receptors were taken from a human donor in good health. Some libraries in this study had Jurkat cell RNA spiked in. The CDR3 runs from the conserved cysteine through the conserved F or W. A D gene is named only where the DNA matches it firmly. Clone sizes are given selectively: once, few, many, or a class where the clone is expanded.

J gene	V gene	D gene	clone size	CDR3 protein	CDR3 DNA
TRBJ2-3	TRBV5-1	.	many	CASSLGTIEGDTQYF	TGCGCCAGCAGCTTGGGGACAATCGAGGGGGATACGCAGTATTTT
TRBJ1-4	TRBV27	.	many	CASSPLPANEKLFF	TGTGCCAGCAGCCCCCTCCCGGCTAATGAAAAACTGTTTTTT
TRBJ2-1	TRBV7-2	.	.	CASSSRSWATTGPYNEQFF	TGTGCCAGCAGCTCCCGCTCGTGGGCTACGACAGGCCCGTACAATGAGCAGTTCTTC
TRBJ2-7	TRBV7-9	TRBD2	few	CASSLGGTSGSWSYEQYF	TGTGCCAGCAGCTTAGGGGGGACTAGCGGGAGTTGGTCCTACGAGCAGTACTTC
TRBJ1-6	TRBV5-4	TRBD1	few	CASSRWDRGNSPLHF	TGTGCCAGCAGCAGATGGGACAGGGGAAATTCACCCCTCCACTTT
TRBJ2-1	TRBV10-2	TRBD2	few	CASSEPGTSNEQFF	TGCGCCAGCAGTGAGCCGGGGACTAGCAATGAGCAGTTCTTC
TRBJ1-2	TRBV7-2	.	few	CASSAYTF	TGTGCCAGCAGCGCGTACACCTTC
TRBJ2-1	TRBV9	TRBD2	.	CASSRASGGYNEQFF	TGTGCCAGCAGCAGAGCTAGCGGGGGTTACAATGAGCAGTTCTTC
TRBJ2-5	TRBV28	.	many	CASSFWALGQETQYF	TGTGCCAGCAGTTTCTGGGCGCTGGGTCAAGAGACCCAGTACTTC
TRBJ2-3	TRBV24-1	TRBD2	many	CATSDSAREVTDTQYF	TGTGCCACCAGTGATTCGGCGCGGGAGGTGACAGATACGCAGTATTTT
TRBJ2-5	TRBV6-5	TRBD1	few	CASRQGSGLTQYF	TGTGCCAGCAGACAGGGGAGCGGATTGACCCAGTACTTC
TRBJ2-3	TRBV7-9	.	many	CASSLEQGGPTDTQYF	TGTGCCAGCAGCTTAGAACAGGGTGGTCCAACAGATACGCAGTATTTT
TRBJ2-7	TRBV15	.	once	CASSRGGEAYEQYF	TGTGCCTCCAGCAGAGGAGGGGAGGCCTACGAGCAGTACTTC
TRBJ2-2	TRBV7-8	TRBD1	few	CASSLQGAFTGELFF	TGTGCCAGCAGCCTACAGGGGGCATTCACCGGGGAGCTGTTTTTT
TRBJ2-3	TRBV9	.	many	CASSEDGTSTDTQYF	TGTGCCAGCAGCGAAGACGGCACTAGCACAGATACGCAGTATTTT
TRBJ2-2	TRBV6-5	TRBD2	once	CAGRHVAGGRTGELFF	TGTGCCGGCAGGCATGTAGCGGGAGGGCGGACCGGGGAGCTGTTTTTT
TRBJ1-6	TRBV20-1	.	.	CSALGQGNSPHHF	TGCAGTGCCCTAGGGCAGGGGAACTCACCCCACCACTTT
TRBJ2-3	TRBV24-1	.	few	CATSEFRDTGRDTQYF	TGTGCCACCAGTGAGTTCCGGGACACCGGTCGAGATACGCAGTATTTT
TRBJ2-5	TRBV21-1	.	few	CASSKGGDRALLGQETQYF	TGTGCCAGCAGCAAAGGGGGGGACAGGGCCCTCCTGGGCCAAGAGACCCAGTACTTC
TRBJ2-1	TRBV7-2	TRBD1	.	CASSLEWTGPYNEQFF	TGTGCCAGCAGCTTAGAATGGACAGGGCCCTACAATGAGCAGTTCTTC
TRBJ2-5	TRBV5-1	TRBD1	many	CASSFWTGEETQYF	TGCGCCAGCAGCTTTTGGACAGGGGAAGAGACCCAGTACTTC
TRBJ2-3	TRBV28	TRBD2	.	CASRRLAGVLDTQYF	TGTGCCAGCAGACGACTAGCGGGAGTTCTAGATACGCAGTATTTT
TRBJ2-7	TRBV4-2	.	few	CASSQDPGRQMYEQYF	TGTGCCAGCAGCCAAGATCCAGGGCGACAAATGTACGAGCAGTACTTC
TRBJ1-2	TRBV10-3	TRBD1	few	CAISEGTGYGYTF	TGTGCCATCAGTGAGGGGACAGGGTATGGCTACACCTTC
TRBJ2-7	TRBV9	.	few	CASSPSYGSSYEQYF	TGTGCCAGCAGCCCCTCTTATGGGAGCTCCTACGAGCAGTACTTC
TRBJ2-3	TRBV13	TRBD2	.	CASSAGTSRDTDTQYF	TGTGCCAGCAGCGCAGGGACTAGCAGAGACACAGATACGCAGTATTTT
TRBJ2-3	TRBV12-3/TRBV12-4	.	many	CASTQSGLTDTQYF	TGTGCCAGCACTCAATCGGGGTTGACAGATACGCAGTATTTT
TRBJ2-3	TRBV10-3	.	many	CAIRSGLLGGTDTQYF	TGTGCCATCAGATCGGGACTTCTCGGGGGCACAGATACGCAGTATTTT
TRBJ1-1	TRBV4-3	TRBD1	.	CASSQDLQGALTEASF	TGCGCCAGCAGCCAAGATTTACAGGGGGCCCTCACTGAAGCTTCCTTT
TRBJ1-6	TRBV24-1	.	few	CATSGHALHF	TGTGCCACCAGCGGGCACGCCCTCCACTTT
TRBJ2-3	TRBV12-5	.	once	CANGNGATPTDTQYF	TGTGCTAATGGTAACGGGGCCACCCCCACAGATACGCAGTATTTT
TRBJ1-5	TRBV20-1	.	few	CSARGRGTGNNQPQHF	TGCAGTGCTAGAGGTAGGGGCACTGGAAACAATCAGCCCCAGCATTTT
TRBJ2-5	TRBV10-2	.	.	CASSFFRPEGEETQYF	TGCGCCAGCAGTTTTTTCAGGCCGGAAGGGGAAGAGACCCAGTACTTC
TRBJ2-1	TRBV30	.	.	CAWSSDFNNEQFF	TGTGCCTGGAGTAGTGACTTTAACAATGAGCAGTTCTTC
TRBJ1-1	TRBV12-3/TRBV12-4	.	few	CASSATGMNTEAFF	TGTGCCAGCAGTGCAACAGGGATGAACACTGAAGCTTTCTTT
TRBJ2-7	TRBV19	TRBD2	many	CASSLLATSGTYEQYF	TGTGCCAGTAGTCTTCTAGCGACTAGCGGGACCTACGAGCAGTACTTC
TRBJ2-7	TRBV4-3	.	many	CASSQGYEGDEQYF	TGCGCCAGCAGCCAAGGTTACGAGGGGGACGAGCAGTACTTC
TRBJ2-7	TRBV5-1	TRBD1	many	CASSSTYGTVNEQYF	TGCGCCAGCAGCTCGACCTATGGGACAGTTAACGAGCAGTACTTC
TRBJ1-6	TRBV4-3	.	.	CASSQEGRANSPLHF	TGCGCCAGCAGCCAAGAGGGCAGGGCTAATTCACCCCTCCACTTT
TRBJ2-2	TRBV30	.	.	CAWSTTTGAGELFF	TGTGCCTGGAGTACGACGACAGGTGCCGGGGAGCTGTTTTTT
TRBJ2-7	TRBV20-1	.	few	CSAGLAPYEQYF	TGCAGTGCGGGTCTAGCGCCCTACGAGCAGTACTTC
TRBJ2-2	TRBV4-3	.	few	CASSREGWSTGELFF	TGCGCCAGCAGCCGAGAGGGATGGAGCACCGGGGAGCTGTTTTTT
TRBJ1-5	TRBV24-1	.	many	CATSGMGNQPQHF	TGTGCCACCAGTGGTATGGGCAATCAGCCCCAGCATTTT
TRBJ2-5	TRBV13	TRBD2	.	CASSPSGFLQETQYF	TGTGCCAGCAGCCCTAGCGGCTTCCTACAAGAGACCCAGTACTTC
TRBJ2-7	TRBV14	.	.	CASSRERASSYEQYF	TGTGCCAGCAGCCGAGAAAGGGCGAGCTCCTACGAGCAGTACTTC
TRBJ1-1	TRBV28	TRBD1	.	CASSPTPGTVSTEAFF	TGTGCCAGCAGCCCTACCCCAGGGACAGTCAGCACTGAAGCTTTCTTT
TRBJ2-7	TRBV7-9	.	few	CASSSRESSYEQYF	TGTGCCAGCAGCTCCAGAGAGAGCTCCTACGAGCAGTACTTC
TRBJ2-3	TRBV13	.	few	CASTLQETSTDTQYF	TGTGCCAGCACCCTTCAGGAGACTAGCACAGATACGCAGTATTTT
TRBJ2-6	TRBV28	.	.	CASKRPGTTSGANVLTF	TGTGCCAGCAAGCGTCCAGGAACCACCTCTGGGGCCAACGTCCTGACTTTC
TRBJ2-3	TRBV5-1	.	many	CATGWGGADTQYF	TGCGCCACCGGCTGGGGCGGCGCAGATACGCAGTATTTT
TRBJ1-6	TRBV6-6	TRBD1	many	CASTKGGQAMVVNSPLHF	TGTGCCAGCACCAAAGGGGGCCAGGCGATGGTCGTCAATTCACCCCTCCACTTT
TRBJ2-1	TRBV5-4	.	.	CASSPGRGNEQFF	TGTGCCAGCTCCCCGGGTCGGGGCAATGAGCAGTTCTTC
TRBJ2-7	TRBV24-1	.	.	CATSDFGCYGQYF	TGTGCCACCAGTGATTTTGGGTGCTACGGGCAGTACTTC
TRBJ1-4	TRBV5-6	TRBD1	many	CASSWDRTNEKLFF	TGTGCCAGCAGCTGGGACAGAACTAATGAAAAACTGTTTTTT
TRBJ2-2	TRBV7-6	.	few	CASSLVTQNTGELFF	TGTGCCAGCAGCTTAGTAACTCAGAACACCGGGGAGCTGTTTTTT